This entry is about one T cell receptor (beta chain). The sample is drawn from a study of blood T cell repertoires in COVID-19. The overall study: The analysed material was cDNA or gDNA that came from T cells, B-cell-depleted T cells, or PBMCs.

This CDR3 is 17 amino acids long. Germline loops: CDR1 SGHRS, CDR2 YFSETQ. V was clipped by 4 bases and J by 4 bases; unmatched bases: 13. Only in-frame clones appear in the TCRdb table, and some are missing; sequencing was by immunoSEQ multiplex PCR. The sample has 100,000 to 150,000 clones; over 60% are singletons. J is TRBJ2-1 and V is TRBV5-1; 8 bases are shared with TRBD2. Specimen: peripheral blood. The receptor was isolated from a woman in her seventies with acute or convalescent COVID-19. In DNA, the CDR3 is TGCGCCAGCAGCCATGGGTACGGTACTAGCGGATACAATGAGCAGTTCTTC. This codes for CASSHGYGTSGYNEQFF.